A single TCR beta chain is shown here with its context. The antigen remains unidentified. At one end the junction does not follow the germline gene, possibly because of a read error. This entry is derived from a study of T cell responses to AZD1222 COVID-19 vaccine. Here immunoSEQ multiplex PCR was the method, and the copy in TCRdb shows in-frame clones only, minus some. The sample lists 90,000 to 120,000 clones; about 85% were seen once. Study outcomes and limitations: Baseline serostatus was positive in only six AZD1222 recipients. Unmutated variant regions are reportedly targeted by nearly half of spike-specific TCRs. Repertoire sampling occurred only after the peak T cell response. CD4 TCRs covered the whole spike, strongest at regions 160-218 and 743-854.

Germline V gene sequence: CDR1 SSHAT, CDR2 FNYEAQ (reference sequence). This CDR3 is 15 amino acids long. The TCR comes from an adult who received the AZD1222 COVID-19 vaccine. The input for sequencing was peripheral blood, taken 28 days after the second AZD1222 dose. The rearrangement uses TRBV7-7 and TRBJ2-5, with TRBD2 matching over 9 bases. CDR3 coding DNA: TGTGCTAGCAGCGGGGGGAGAGTATGGAAAGAGACCCAGTACTTC. It translates to CASSGGRVWKETQYF. Variable domain in full (rest from reference TRBV7-7 and TRBJ2-5): GAGVSQSPRYKVTKRGQDVTLRCDPISSHATLYWYQQALGQGPEFLTYFNYEAQPDKSGLPSDRFSAERPEGSISTLTIQRTEQRDSAMYRCASSGGRVWKETQYFGPGTRLLVL.